These 15 T cell receptor beta chains were sequenced from one sample in a study of blood T cells in healthy people across ages. Primers used in a second PCR of about 7 to 11 cycles were a sample-barcoded 5' primer and a J-beta primer mix. Each CDR3 protein is one row after TCRdb ran MiXCR on the 5' RACE reads. Altogether 1.5 million to 2 million distinct CDR3 sequences are present, 49% being singletons, with the ten largest covering less than 2.5%. Material: blood. These receptors came from a woman aged 40 to 50 in good health.

V is TRBV20-1 and J is TRBJ1-2; 7 nucleotides agree with TRBD1. Per the germline V gene, CDR1 is DFQATT and CDR2 is SNEGSKA (reference sequence). V was pared by 3 bases and J by 5 bases, with 6 bases of the junction left unmatched. CDR3 length: 13 amino acids. The CDR3 sequence is CSASDRVKYGYTF. In nucleotides, the CDR3 is TGCAGTGCTAGTGACAGGGTGAAGTATGGCTACACCTTC.

The chain uses TRBV28 and TRBJ2-1, with 8 bases fitting TRBD1. Unmatched junction bases numbered 12, after V lost 5 bases and J lost 9 bases. Germline V gene lookup returns CDR1 MDHEN and CDR2 SYDVKM. The CDR3 loop spans 15 amino acids. CDR3 DNA: TGTGCCAGCAGTACCGAACCTCTAACAGGGGGTGAGCAGTTCTTC. As protein: CASSTEPLTGGEQFF.

The chain joins TRBV12-3 or TRBV12-4 to TRBJ2-3; the D is unclear. The CDR3 totals 13 residues. V gave up 3 bases and J gave up 6 bases, with 10 bases separating them. The CDR3 spells CASSFAEMDTQYF. The CDR3 nucleotides are TGTGCCAGCAGTTTTGCGGAAATGGATACGCAGTATTTT.

CDR3 sequence: CASSQEAPAVYEQYF. CDR3 DNA sequence: TGTGCCAGCAGCCAAGAGGCGCCAGCCGTCTACGAGCAGTACTTC. This sequence joins TRBV4-2 and TRBJ2-7; no reliable D call. CDR3 length equals 15 residues. Trimming removed 0 bases from V and 3 bases from J, with 12 bases in between. Germline CDR1 and CDR2: LGHNA and YNFKEQ.

V gene TRBV6-5 combines with J gene TRBJ1-2; D is ambiguous. CDR3 length: 13 amino acids. In germline, CDR1 is MNHEY, CDR2 SVGAGI. Trimming took 9 bases from V and 0 from J, leaving 11 bases between them. CDR3 amino acids: CASRRIANYGYTF. As DNA, the CDR3 is TGTGCCAGTCGACGGATAGCTAACTATGGCTACACCTTC.

J is TRBJ2-4 and V is TRBV7-3; 7 nucleotides line up with TRBD1. Per germline, CDR1 SGHTA and CDR2 FQGTGA. The junction had 7 bases not matched to a gene; V was cut back by 2 bases and J by 0 bases. This CDR3 contains 17 residues. As DNA, the CDR3 is TGTGCCAGCAGCTTAGGATGGACAGGCCTAGCCAAAAACATTCAGTACTTC. It yields the protein CASSLGWTGLAKNIQYF. The full variable domain, its missing parts supplied by reference TRBV7-3 and TRBJ2-4, is GAGVSQTPSNKVTEKGKYVELRCDPISGHTALYWYRQSLGQGPEFLIYFQGTGAADDSGLPNDRFFAVRPEGSVSTLKIQRTERGDSAVYLCASSLGWTGLAKNIQYFGAGTRLSVL.

This sequence joins TRBV13 and TRBJ2-1, with TRBD2 identical over 9 bases. Germline assignment: CDR1 PRHDT and CDR2 FYEKMQ (reference sequence). The CDR3 totals 17 residues. Germline trimming cut 5 bases from V and 8 bases from J; bases unmatched to any gene: 16. The CDR3 region is CASSPAPEAGGPDEQFF. CDR3 coding DNA: TGTGCCAGCAGCCCAGCCCCAGAGGCGGGGGGGCCAGATGAGCAGTTCTTC.

As to this clonotype: One end of the junction fails to match germline, which may point to a read error. J is TRBJ2-1 and V is TRBV5-1, with TRBD2 identical over 15 bases. There are 17 residues in the CDR3. CDR1 and CDR2 (germline): SGHRS, YFSETQ. The CDR3 is CASSLGLAGGLYNEQFF. The CDR3, as DNA: TGTGCCAGCAGCCTCGGACTAGCGGGGGGGCTGTACAATGAGCAGTTCTTC.

J is TRBJ2-6 and V is TRBV7-9; TRBD2 matches 8 bases. J gave up 1 base and V 4 bases, and 6 bases lay outside the gene matches. This CDR3 comprises 17 residues. The germline gives CDR1 SEHNR, CDR2 FQNEAQ (reference sequence). The chain's CDR3 is CASSSRGGASGANVLTF. The CDR3 DNA follows: TGTGCCAGCAGCTCCCGGGGGGGCGCTTCTGGGGCCAACGTCCTGACTTTC.

V usage is TRBV6-5 and J usage is TRBJ1-5; maybe TRBD1 (5 bases). V was clipped by 4 bases and J by 6 bases, with 13 bases between them. Germline CDR1 is MNHEY and CDR2 is SVGAGI. The CDR3 loop spans 14 amino acids. The DNA of the CDR3 is TGTGCCAGCAGTTCCCAGCAGGGAATTCAGCCCCAGCATTTT. Amino acids: CASSSQQGIQPQHF.

The chain joins TRBV29-1 to TRBJ2-5; 7 nucleotides match TRBD1. There are 12 residues in the CDR3. V shed 6 bases, J shed 4 bases, and the junction held 5 bases outside the gene matches. Germline CDR1 and CDR2: SQVTM and ANQGSEA. The CDR3 loop is CSVEGAGETQYF. In nucleotides, the CDR3 is TGCAGCGTCGAGGGGGCCGGAGAGACCCAGTACTTC.

The V gene is TRBV29-1, the J gene TRBJ2-5; possible D gene TRBD1, 6 bases. V was clipped by 6 bases and J by 5 bases, with 13 bases between them. Germline CDR1 reads SQVTM; CDR2 reads ANQGSEA. This CDR3 is 12 amino acids long. DNA of the CDR3: TGCAGCGTGACAGGTTCAAAGGAGACCCAGTACTTC. Protein: CSVTGSKETQYF.

This chain links TRBV27 with TRBJ2-1, with 11 bases aligning to TRBD1. Germline V gene lookup returns CDR1 MNHEY and CDR2 SMNVEV (reference sequence). The CDR3 covers 18 residues. The trim removed 4 bases at V and 7 bases at J, leaving 15 bases unmatched. DNA of the CDR3: TGTGCCAGCAGTTCACTCGTGTTTCTCGGACAGGGGGCGAATGAGCAGTTCTTC. This sequence encodes CASSSLVFLGQGANEQFF.

The genes are TRBV28 and TRBJ2-5, with TRBD2 matching 10 bases. In germline, CDR1 is MDHEN, CDR2 SYDVKM. V trimming: 3 bases; J trimming: 4 bases; junction bases outside the gene matches: 8. The CDR3 consists of 16 residues. The CDR3 sequence is CASSFLAGVGRETQYF. The CDR3 DNA reads TGTGCCAGCAGTTTTCTAGCGGGGGTGGGGCGAGAGACCCAGTACTTC. The full variable domain, in which reference TRBV28 and TRBJ2-5 provide the parts outside the CDR3, is DVKVTQSSRYLVKRTGEKVFLECVQDMDHENMFWYRQDPGLGLRLIYFSYDVKMKEKGDIPEGYSVSREKKERFSLILESASTNQTSMYLCASSFLAGVGRETQYFGPGTRLLVL.

This sequence joins TRBV5-1 and TRBJ2-6, with 10 bases fitting TRBD1. V dropped 6 bases and J dropped 9; count of bases not matched to a gene: 12. The CDR3 extends over 16 amino acids. Germline values: CDR1 SGHRS, CDR2 YFSETQ. The CDR3 is CASTSWGQGKHNVLTF. In DNA form, the CDR3 reads TGCGCCAGCACCTCCTGGGGACAGGGGAAACACAACGTCCTGACTTTC.